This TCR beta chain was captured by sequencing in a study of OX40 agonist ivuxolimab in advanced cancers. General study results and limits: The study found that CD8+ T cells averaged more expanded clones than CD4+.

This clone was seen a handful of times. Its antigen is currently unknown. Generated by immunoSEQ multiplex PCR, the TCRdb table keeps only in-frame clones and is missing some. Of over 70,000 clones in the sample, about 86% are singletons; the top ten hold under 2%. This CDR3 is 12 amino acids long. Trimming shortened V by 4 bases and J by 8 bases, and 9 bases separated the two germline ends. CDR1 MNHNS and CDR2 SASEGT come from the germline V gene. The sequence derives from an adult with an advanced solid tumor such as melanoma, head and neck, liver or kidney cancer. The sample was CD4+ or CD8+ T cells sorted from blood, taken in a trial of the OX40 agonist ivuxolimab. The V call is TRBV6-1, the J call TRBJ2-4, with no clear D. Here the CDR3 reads CASSADSYIQYF. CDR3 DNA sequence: TGTGCCAGCAGTGCCGATTCGTACATTCAGTACTTC.